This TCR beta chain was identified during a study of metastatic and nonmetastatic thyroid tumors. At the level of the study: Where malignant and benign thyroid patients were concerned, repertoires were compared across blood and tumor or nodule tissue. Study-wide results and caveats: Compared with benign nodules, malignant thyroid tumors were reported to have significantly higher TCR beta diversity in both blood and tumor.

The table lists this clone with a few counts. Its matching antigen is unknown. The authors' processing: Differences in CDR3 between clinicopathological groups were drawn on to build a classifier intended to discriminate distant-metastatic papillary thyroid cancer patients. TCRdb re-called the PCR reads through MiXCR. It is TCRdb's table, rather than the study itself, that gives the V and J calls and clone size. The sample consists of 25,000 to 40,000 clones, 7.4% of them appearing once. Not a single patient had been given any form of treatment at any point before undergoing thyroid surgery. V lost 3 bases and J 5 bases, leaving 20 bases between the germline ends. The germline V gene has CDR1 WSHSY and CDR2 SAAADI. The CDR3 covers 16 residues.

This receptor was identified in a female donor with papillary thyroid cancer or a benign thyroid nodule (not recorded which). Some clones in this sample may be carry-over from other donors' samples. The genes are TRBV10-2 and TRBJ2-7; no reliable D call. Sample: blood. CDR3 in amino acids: CASSEQANTGIHEQYF. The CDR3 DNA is TGCGCCAGCAGTGAACAAGCGAACACCGGAATCCACGAGCAGTACTTC.